The present entry profiles one T cell receptor (beta chain) with its context. Original analysis: Scientists estimated how many nucleated cells there were by amplifying reference gene primers. Measured with immunoSEQ multiplex PCR; TCRdb has only the in-frame clones, and not every one. V and J calls and clone size follow that table, whereas D and trimming were derived from the DNA. The table shows some 150,000 clones, with approximately 88% occurring only once. The entry originates in a study of blood T cell repertoires in COVID-19. Study context: The samples span acute and convalescent COVID-19 from the United States, Italy and Spain. PBMCs, B-cell-depleted T cells, or T cells provided the cDNA or gDNA that made up the material.

Germline loops: CDR1 SGHNT, CDR2 YYREEE (reference sequence). V was pared by 2 bases and J by 5 bases, with 3 bases of the junction left unmatched. This CDR3 region has 15 residues. The sequence was collected from a human donor in a cohort sampled during active COVID-19. Sequencing used peripheral blood. J is TRBJ2-3 and V is TRBV5-4; 12 bases fit TRBD2. CDR3 loop: CASSFTSGGLDTQYF. The DNA of the CDR3 is TGTGCCAGCAGCTTTACTAGCGGGGGGCTAGATACGCAGTATTTT.